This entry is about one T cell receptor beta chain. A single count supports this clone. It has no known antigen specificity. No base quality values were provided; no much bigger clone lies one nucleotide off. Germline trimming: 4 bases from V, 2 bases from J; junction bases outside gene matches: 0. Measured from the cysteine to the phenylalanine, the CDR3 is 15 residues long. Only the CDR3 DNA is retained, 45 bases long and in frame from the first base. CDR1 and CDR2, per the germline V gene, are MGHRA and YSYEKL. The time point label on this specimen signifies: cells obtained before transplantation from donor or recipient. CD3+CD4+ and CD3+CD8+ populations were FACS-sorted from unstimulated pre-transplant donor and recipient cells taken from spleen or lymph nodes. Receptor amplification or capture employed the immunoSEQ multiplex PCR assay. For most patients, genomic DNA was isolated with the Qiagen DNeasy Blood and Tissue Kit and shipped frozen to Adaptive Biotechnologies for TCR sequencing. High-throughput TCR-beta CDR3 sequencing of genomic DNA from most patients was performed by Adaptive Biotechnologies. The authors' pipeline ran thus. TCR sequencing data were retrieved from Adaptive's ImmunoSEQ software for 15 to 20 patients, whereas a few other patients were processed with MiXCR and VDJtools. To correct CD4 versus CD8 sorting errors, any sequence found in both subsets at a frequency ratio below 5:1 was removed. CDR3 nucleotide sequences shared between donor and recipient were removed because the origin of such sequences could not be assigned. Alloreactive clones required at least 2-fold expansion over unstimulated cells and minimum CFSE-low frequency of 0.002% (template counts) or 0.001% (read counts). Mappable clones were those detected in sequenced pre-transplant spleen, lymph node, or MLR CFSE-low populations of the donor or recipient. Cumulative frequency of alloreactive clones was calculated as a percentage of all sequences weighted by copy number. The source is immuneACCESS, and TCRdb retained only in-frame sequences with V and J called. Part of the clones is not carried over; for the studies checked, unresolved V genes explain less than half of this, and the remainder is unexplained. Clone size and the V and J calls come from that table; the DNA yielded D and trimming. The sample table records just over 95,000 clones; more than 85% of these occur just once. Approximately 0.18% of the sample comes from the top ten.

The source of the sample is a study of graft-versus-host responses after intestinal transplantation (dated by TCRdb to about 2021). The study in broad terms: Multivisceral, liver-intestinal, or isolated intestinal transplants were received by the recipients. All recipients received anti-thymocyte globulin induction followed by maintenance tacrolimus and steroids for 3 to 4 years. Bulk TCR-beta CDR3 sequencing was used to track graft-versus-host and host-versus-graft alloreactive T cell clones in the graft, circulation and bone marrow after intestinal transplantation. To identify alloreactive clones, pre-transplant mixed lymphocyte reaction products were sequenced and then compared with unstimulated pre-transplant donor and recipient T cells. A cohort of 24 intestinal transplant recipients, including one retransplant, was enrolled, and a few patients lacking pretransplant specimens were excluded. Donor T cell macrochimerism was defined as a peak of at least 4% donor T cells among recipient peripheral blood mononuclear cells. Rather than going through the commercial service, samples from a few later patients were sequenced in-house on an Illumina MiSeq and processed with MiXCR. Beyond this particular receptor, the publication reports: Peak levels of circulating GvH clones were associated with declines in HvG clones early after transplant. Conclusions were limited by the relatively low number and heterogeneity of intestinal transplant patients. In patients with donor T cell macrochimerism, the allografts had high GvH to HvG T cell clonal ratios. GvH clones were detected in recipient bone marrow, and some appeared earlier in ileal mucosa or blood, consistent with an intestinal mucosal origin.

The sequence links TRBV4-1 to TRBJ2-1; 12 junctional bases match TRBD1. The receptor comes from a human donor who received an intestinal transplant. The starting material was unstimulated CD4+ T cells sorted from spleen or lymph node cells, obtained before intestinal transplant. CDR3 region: CASSRDRGPYNEQFF. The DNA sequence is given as TGCGCCAGCAGCCGGGACAGGGGGCCCTACAATGAGCAGTTCTTC.